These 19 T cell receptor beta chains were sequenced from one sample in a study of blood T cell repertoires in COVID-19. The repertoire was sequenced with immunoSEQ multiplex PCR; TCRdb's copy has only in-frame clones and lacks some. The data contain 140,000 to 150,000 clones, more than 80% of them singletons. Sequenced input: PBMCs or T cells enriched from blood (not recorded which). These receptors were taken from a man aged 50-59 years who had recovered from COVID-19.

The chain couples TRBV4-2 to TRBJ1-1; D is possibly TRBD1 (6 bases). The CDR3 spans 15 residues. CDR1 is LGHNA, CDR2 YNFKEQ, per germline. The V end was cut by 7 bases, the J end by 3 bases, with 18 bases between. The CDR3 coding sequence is TGTGCCAGCACCGAATCCCTAGGGGGGGACACTGAAGCTTTCTTT. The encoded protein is CASTESLGGDTEAFF.

CDR3 residues: CAIRDSLLGMEQYF. CDR3 DNA: TGTGCCATCAGGGACAGCCTCCTCGGTATGGAGCAGTACTTC. The J gene is TRBJ2-7, the V gene TRBV10-3, with D possibly TRBD1 on 6 matching bases. Germline assignment: CDR1 ENHRY and CDR2 SYGVKD. This CDR3 is 14 amino acids long. The ends were cut back, 6 bases at V and 7 bases at J, with 19 bases in the middle.

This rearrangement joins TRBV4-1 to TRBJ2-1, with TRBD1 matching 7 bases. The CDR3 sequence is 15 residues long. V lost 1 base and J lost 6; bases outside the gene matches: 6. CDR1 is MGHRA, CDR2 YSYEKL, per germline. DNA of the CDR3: TGCGCCAGCAGCCAAGGACAGGGTTCTATCAATGAGCAGTTCTTC. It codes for CASSQGQGSINEQFF.

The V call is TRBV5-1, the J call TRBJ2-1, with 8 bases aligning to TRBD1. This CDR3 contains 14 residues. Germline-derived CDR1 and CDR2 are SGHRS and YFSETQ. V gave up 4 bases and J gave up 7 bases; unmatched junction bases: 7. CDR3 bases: TGCGCCAGCAGCACAGGGGGATTAATGAATGAGCAGTTCTTC. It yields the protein CASSTGGLMNEQFF.

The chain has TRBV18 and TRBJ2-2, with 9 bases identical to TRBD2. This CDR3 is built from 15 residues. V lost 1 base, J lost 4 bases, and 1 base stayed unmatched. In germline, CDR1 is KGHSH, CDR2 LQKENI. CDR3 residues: CASSPRTSVTGELFF. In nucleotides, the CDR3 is TGTGCCAGCTCACCACGGACTAGCGTCACCGGGGAGCTGTTTTTT.

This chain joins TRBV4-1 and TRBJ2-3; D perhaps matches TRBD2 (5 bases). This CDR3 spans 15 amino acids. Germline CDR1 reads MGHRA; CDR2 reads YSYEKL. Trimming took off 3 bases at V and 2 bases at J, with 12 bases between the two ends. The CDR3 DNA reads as TGCGCCAGCAGCCACGGCCGGGGTAACACAGATACGCAGTATTTT. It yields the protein CASSHGRGNTDTQYF.

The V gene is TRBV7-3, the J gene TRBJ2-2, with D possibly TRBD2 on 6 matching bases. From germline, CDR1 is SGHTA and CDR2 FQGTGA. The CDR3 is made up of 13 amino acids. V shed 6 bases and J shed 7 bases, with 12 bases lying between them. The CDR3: CASSDRGNGELFF. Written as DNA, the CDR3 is TGTGCCAGCAGTGACCGGGGGAACGGGGAGCTGTTTTTT.

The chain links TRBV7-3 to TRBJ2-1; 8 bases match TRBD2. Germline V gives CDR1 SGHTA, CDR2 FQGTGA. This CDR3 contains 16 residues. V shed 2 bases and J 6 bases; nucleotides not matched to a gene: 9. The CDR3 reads CASSLAFSGAGNEQFF. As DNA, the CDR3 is TGTGCCAGCAGCTTAGCTTTTAGCGGGGCGGGCAATGAGCAGTTCTTC.

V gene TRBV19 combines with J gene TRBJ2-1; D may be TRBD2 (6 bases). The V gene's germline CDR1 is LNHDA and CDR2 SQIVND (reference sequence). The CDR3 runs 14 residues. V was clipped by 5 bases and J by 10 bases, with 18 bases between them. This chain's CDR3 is CASSAGTGLREQFF. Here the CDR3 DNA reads TGTGCCAGTAGTGCCGGGACGGGACTTCGAGAGCAGTTCTTC.

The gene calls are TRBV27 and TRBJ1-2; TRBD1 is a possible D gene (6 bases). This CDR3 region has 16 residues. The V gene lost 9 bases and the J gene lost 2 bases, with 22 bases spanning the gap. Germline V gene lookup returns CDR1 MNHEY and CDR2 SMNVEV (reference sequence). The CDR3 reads CASKRLEGGKNYGYTF. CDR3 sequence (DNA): TGTGCCAGTAAACGACTGGAGGGGGGGAAGAACTATGGCTACACCTTC.

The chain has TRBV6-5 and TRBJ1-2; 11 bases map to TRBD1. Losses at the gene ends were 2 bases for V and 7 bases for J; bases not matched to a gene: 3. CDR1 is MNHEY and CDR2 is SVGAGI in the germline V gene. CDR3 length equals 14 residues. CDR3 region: CASSYTGQGAGYTF. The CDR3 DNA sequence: TGTGCCAGCAGTTACACCGGACAGGGGGCTGGCTACACCTTC.

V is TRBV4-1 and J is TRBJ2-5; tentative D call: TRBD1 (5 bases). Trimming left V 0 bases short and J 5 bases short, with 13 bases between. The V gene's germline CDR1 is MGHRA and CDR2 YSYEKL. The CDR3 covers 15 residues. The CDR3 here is CASSQDIRRAETQYF. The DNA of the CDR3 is TGCGCCAGCAGCCAAGATATTCGCAGGGCTGAGACCCAGTACTTC.

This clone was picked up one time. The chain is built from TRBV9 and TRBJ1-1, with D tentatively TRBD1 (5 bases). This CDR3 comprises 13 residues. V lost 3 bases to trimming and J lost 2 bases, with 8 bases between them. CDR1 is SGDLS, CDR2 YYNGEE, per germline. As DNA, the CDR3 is TGTGCCAGCAGCGCGACAGTTAACACTGAAGCTTTCTTT. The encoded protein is CASSATVNTEAFF.

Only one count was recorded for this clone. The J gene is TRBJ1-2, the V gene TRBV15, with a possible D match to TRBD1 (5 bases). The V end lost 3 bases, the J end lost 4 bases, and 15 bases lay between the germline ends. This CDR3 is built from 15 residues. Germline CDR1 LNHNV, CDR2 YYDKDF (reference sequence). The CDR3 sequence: CATSRGRGTGYGYTF. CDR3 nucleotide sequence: TGTGCCACCAGCAGGGGGAGAGGGACTGGCTATGGCTACACCTTC.

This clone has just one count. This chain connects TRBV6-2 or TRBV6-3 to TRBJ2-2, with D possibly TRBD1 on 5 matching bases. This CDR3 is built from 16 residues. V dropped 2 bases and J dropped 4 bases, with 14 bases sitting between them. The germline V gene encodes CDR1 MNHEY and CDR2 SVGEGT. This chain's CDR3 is CASSYPRTWGTGELFF. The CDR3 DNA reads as TGTGCCAGCAGTTACCCTCGGACATGGGGCACCGGGGAGCTGTTTTTT.

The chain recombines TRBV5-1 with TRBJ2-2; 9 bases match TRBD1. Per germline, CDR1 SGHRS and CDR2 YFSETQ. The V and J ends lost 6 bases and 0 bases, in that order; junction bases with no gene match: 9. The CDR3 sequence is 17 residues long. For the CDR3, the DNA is TGCGCCAGCACTACTCTACAGGGGGCATCGAACACCGGGGAGCTGTTTTTT. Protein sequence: CASTTLQGASNTGELFF.

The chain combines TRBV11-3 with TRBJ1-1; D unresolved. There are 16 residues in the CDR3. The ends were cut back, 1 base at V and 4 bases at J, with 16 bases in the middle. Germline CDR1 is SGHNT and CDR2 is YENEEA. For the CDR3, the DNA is TGTGCCAGCAGCTTAGGAGGGTCGGGAAGGACCACTGAAGCTTTCTTT. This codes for CASSLGGSGRTTEAFF.

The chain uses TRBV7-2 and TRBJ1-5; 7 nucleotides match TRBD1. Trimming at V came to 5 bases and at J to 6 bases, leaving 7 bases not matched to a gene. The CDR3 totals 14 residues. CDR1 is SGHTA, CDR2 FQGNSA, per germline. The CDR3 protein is CASSPTGFVQPQHF. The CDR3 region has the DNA TGTGCCAGCAGCCCGACAGGGTTCGTTCAGCCCCAGCATTTT.

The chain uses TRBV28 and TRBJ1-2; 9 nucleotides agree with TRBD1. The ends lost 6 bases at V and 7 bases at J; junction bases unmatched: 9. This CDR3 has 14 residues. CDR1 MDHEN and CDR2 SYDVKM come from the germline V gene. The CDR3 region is CASRGTDRGRGYTF. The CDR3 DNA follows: TGTGCCAGCAGGGGGACGGACAGGGGTCGTGGCTACACCTTC.